These 22 T cell receptor beta chains share one sample of origin, sequenced in a study of cytomegalovirus exposure and HLA in healthy donors. PCR primers comprised 60 Vbeta and 13 Jbeta primers. Clones were read by immunoSEQ multiplex PCR, and TCRdb kept only the in-frame ones, dropping some. Here the sample spans approximately 88,000 clones, 64% being singletons. Specimen: PBMCs. The source is a man between 60 and 75 years old in good health and CMV-seronegative.

In regard to this clone: Its ends do not fully match the called genes, so a read error is possible. The chain links TRBV5-1 to TRBJ1-3; D remains ambiguous. From germline, CDR1 is SGHRS and CDR2 YFSETQ. This CDR3 is built from 16 residues. The CDR3 loop is CASSLATGSSGNTIYF. Here the CDR3 DNA reads TGCGCCAGCAGTTTGGCGACGGGGAGCTCTGGAAACACCATATATTTT.

This clone was detected a few times. The genes are TRBV11-2 and TRBJ1-1; maybe TRBD1 (6 bases). The germline gives CDR1 SGHAT, CDR2 FQNNGV. The length of the CDR3 is 15 residues. Trimming pared 1 base from V and 5 bases from J, leaving 14 bases between. CDR3 protein: CASSLVGGAGTEAFF. CDR3 DNA: TGTGCCAGCAGCTTAGTTGGGGGGGCAGGGACTGAAGCTTTCTTT.

This clone was observed a few times. The chain links TRBV11-2 to TRBJ1-5; D is uncertain. Germline V gene data show CDR1 as SGHAT and CDR2 as FQNNGV. This CDR3 is 15 amino acids long. V was shortened by 5 bases and J by 2 bases, with 13 bases between the two germline ends. The CDR3 DNA reads as TGTGCCAGCAGCCAGAACGTCGGGGGCAATCAGCCCCAGCATTTT. This sequence encodes CASSQNVGGNQPQHF. Together with reference TRBV11-2 and TRBJ1-5, the CDR3 gives the full variable domain: EAGVAQSPRYKIIEKRQSVAFWCNPISGHATLYWYQQILGQGPKLLIQFQNNGVVDDSQLPKDRFSAERLKGVDSTLKIQPAKLEDSAVYLCASSQNVGGNQPQHFGDGTRLSIL.

The rearrangement joins TRBV6-4 to TRBJ2-2, with a tentative D call TRBD2 (6 bases). CDR3 length equals 15 residues. The germline V gene encodes CDR1 MRHNA and CDR2 SNTAGT. The V end was cut by 7 bases, the J end by 0 bases, with 12 bases between. CDR3 sequence (DNA): TGTGCCAGCACCCGCGGGGACCCGAACACCGGGGAGCTGTTTTTT. Protein sequence: CASTRGDPNTGELFF.

V gene TRBV11-2 combines with J gene TRBJ2-1, with no clear D. The CDR3 totals 11 residues. Germline loops: CDR1 SGHAT, CDR2 FQNNGV. Trimming pared 5 bases from V and 9 bases from J, leaving 8 bases between. CDR3 protein: CASSPSGEQFF. The CDR3 coding sequence is TGTGCCAGCAGCCCGTCAGGTGAGCAGTTCTTC.

This chain uses TRBV5-1 with TRBJ2-7, with D possibly being TRBD1 (6 bases). From germline, CDR1 is SGHRS and CDR2 YFSETQ. The CDR3 contains 16 residues. V lost 4 bases and J lost 7, with 24 bases in between. The CDR3 DNA reads as TGCGCCAGCAGCGAAGGACTCCGGGACACGACTGGAGAGCAGTACTTC. Translation: CASSEGLRDTTGEQYF.

As regards this clone: The germline gene is not matched at one end of the junction; a read error may be the cause. The chain is built from TRBV16 and TRBJ1-1; D remains unclear. Germline CDR1 and CDR2: KGHSY and FQNENV. The CDR3 sequence is 15 residues long. CDR3 sequence: CAGSQLGSGNTEAFF. DNA of the CDR3: TGTGCCGGCAGCCAACTGGGTTCAGGGAACACTGAAGCTTTCTTT.

V and J are TRBV27 and TRBJ1-5; D gene unclear. The CDR3 sequence is 13 residues long. Trimming removed 3 bases from V and 6 bases from J, with 9 bases in between. CDR1 MNHEY and CDR2 SMNVEV come from the germline V gene (reference sequence). Written as DNA, the CDR3 is TGTGCCAGCAGTTTTTTAGAGGGTCAGCCCCAGCATTTT. It is translated as CASSFLEGQPQHF.

The chain links TRBV27 to TRBJ1-4; D unclear. V was trimmed by 5 bases and J by 7 bases, leaving 17 bases between them. The CDR3 extends over 15 amino acids. Looked up from germline, CDR1 is MNHEY and CDR2 is SMNVEV (reference sequence). In DNA form, the CDR3 reads TGTGCCAGCAGTCAACGGTTGGGGAGGAGTGAAAAACTGTTTTTT. Translating gives CASSQRLGRSEKLFF.

This sequence joins TRBV19 and TRBJ1-3; TRBD1 agrees at 7 bases. The V gene's germline CDR1 is LNHDA and CDR2 SQIVND (reference sequence). The CDR3 length is 13 residues. Trimming cost V 9 bases and J 5 bases; bases outside gene matches: 7. CDR3 sequence (DNA): TGTGCCAGATCAGGGGGACCTAGAAACACCATATATTTT. Translated, it gives CARSGGPRNTIYF.

This clone was counted only a few times. The CDR3 DNA sequence: TGTGCCAGCAAGGCAGGGAGGTACTATGGCTACACCTTC. Translation: CASKAGRYYGYTF. V usage is TRBV11-3 and J usage is TRBJ1-2; D possibly corresponds to TRBD1 (5 bases). The CDR3 runs to 13 residues. CDR1 and CDR2 (germline): SGHNT, YENEEA. The germline V and J ends were trimmed by 7 bases and 3 bases, with 12 bases remaining between them.

In this sample, this clone turned up a few times. The V call is TRBV11-2, the J call TRBJ2-3, with TRBD2 identical over 9 bases. This CDR3 is built from 16 residues. After removal of 1 base from V and 4 bases from J, the junction contained 6 bases not matched to a gene. Looked up from germline, CDR1 is SGHAT and CDR2 is FQNNGV. CDR3 coding DNA: TGTGCCAGCAGCTTAGCGGGCGGGGGGGCCGCAGATACGCAGTATTTT. This sequence encodes CASSLAGGGAADTQYF.

The rearrangement joins TRBV28 to TRBJ1-2, with D maybe TRBD1 (6 bases). The CDR3 covers 14 residues. The V end was cut by 9 bases, the J end by 2 bases, with 16 bases between. CDR1 is MDHEN, CDR2 SYDVKM, per germline. Here the CDR3 reads CASREGGGNYGYTF. CDR3 sequence (DNA): TGTGCCAGTAGGGAGGGGGGGGGCAACTATGGCTACACCTTC.

This chain connects TRBV11-3 to TRBJ2-7; TRBD1 matches at 8 bases. J gave up 4 bases and V 6 bases, and 11 bases lay outside the gene matches. There are 15 residues in the CDR3. Germline V gene data show CDR1 as SGHNT and CDR2 as YENEEA. This CDR3 reads CASRDRGTGGYEQYF. In nucleotides, the CDR3 is TGTGCCAGCAGGGACCGCGGGACAGGCGGTTACGAGCAGTACTTC.

The CDR3 nucleotides are TGTGCCAGCAGCTTAATCGGGGGGTTTAACAATGAGCAGTTCTTC. Its translation is CASSLIGGFNNEQFF. The rearrangement joins TRBV7-6 to TRBJ2-1; TRBD2 matches 7 bases. V lost 2 bases and J lost 5; bases outside the gene matches: 6. Germline assignment: CDR1 SGHVS and CDR2 FNYEAQ. The CDR3 runs to 15 residues.

The chain uses TRBV13 and TRBJ2-1, with D hard to call. The length of the CDR3 is 13 residues. Trimming took 6 bases from V and 3 from J, leaving 9 bases between them. Per the germline V gene, CDR1 is PRHDT and CDR2 is FYEKMQ (reference sequence). DNA for the CDR3: TGTGCCAGCAGGCCTACCCACTACAATGAGCAGTTCTTC. Protein: CASRPTHYNEQFF.

The V and J genes are TRBV5-1 and TRBJ1-1, with D possibly matching TRBD1 (6 bases). V was cut by 3 bases and J by 1 base, with 10 bases left in between. Germline values: CDR1 SGHRS, CDR2 YFSETQ. The CDR3 has 14 residues. Written as DNA, the CDR3 is TGCGCCAGCAGCTCGGGACACCAGAACACTGAAGCTTTCTTT. Residues: CASSSGHQNTEAFF.

This clone has only a few counts. J is TRBJ1-2 and V is TRBV6-5, with D perhaps matching TRBD1 (5 bases). CDR3 size: 13 residues. CDR1 is MNHEY, CDR2 SVGAGI, per germline. Between the trimmed V and J ends, which lost 6 bases and 1 base, there was a span of 9 bases. The CDR3 DNA reads as TGTGCCAGCAGCCTGACAGTTAACTATGGCTACACCTTC. It encodes CASSLTVNYGYTF.

This clone was seen a handful of times. The V call is TRBV2, the J call TRBJ2-2, with 8 bases matching TRBD1. V lost 7 bases and J lost 1; bases outside the gene matches: 5. The CDR3 length is 15 residues. Germline-derived CDR1 and CDR2 are SNHLY and FYNNEI. Here the CDR3 reads CASIRDRRNTGELFF. CDR3 coding DNA: TGTGCCAGCATCCGGGACAGGAGGAACACCGGGGAGCTGTTTTTT.

The sample holds a few counts of this clone. The rearrangement uses TRBV30 and TRBJ1-5; 7 bases agree with TRBD1. With V trimmed by 1 base and J by 5 bases, 2 bases remained unmatched. Germline V gene data show CDR1 as GTSNPN and CDR2 as SVGIG (reference sequence). This CDR3 has 13 amino acids. The CDR3 region is CAWSAGGYQPQHF. CDR3 nucleotide sequence: TGTGCCTGGAGTGCAGGGGGGTATCAGCCCCAGCATTTT. Filled out from reference TRBV30 and TRBJ1-5, the complete variable domain reads SQTIHQWPATLVQPVGSPLSLECTVEGTSNPNLYWYRQAAGRGLQLLFYSVGIGQISSEVPQNLSASRPQDRQFILSSKKLLLSDSGFYLCAWSAGGYQPQHFGDGTRLSIL.

The V gene is TRBV11-2, the J gene TRBJ1-1; D is unresolved. The CDR3 is 16 residues long. V lost 3 bases to trimming and J lost 1 base, with 15 bases between them. Per the germline V gene, CDR1 is SGHAT and CDR2 is FQNNGV. The CDR3 nucleotides are TGTGCCAGCAGCTTTGACCGCGCACGGGGGAACACTGAAGCTTTCTTT. Amino acids: CASSFDRARGNTEAFF.

The chain combines TRBV4-1 with TRBJ2-1; D remains ambiguous. CDR3 size: 17 residues. In germline, CDR1 is MGHRA, CDR2 YSYEKL. Trimming removed 0 bases at V and 4 bases at J, with 16 bases between. The CDR3 reads CASSQDIRRRGYNEQFF. The CDR3, as DNA: TGCGCCAGCAGCCAAGATATACGGCGGAGAGGTTACAATGAGCAGTTCTTC.